The 27 T cell receptor beta chains below come from one sample, sequenced in a study of shared clonotypes between healthy human individuals. Generated by immunoSEQ multiplex PCR, the TCRdb table keeps only in-frame clones and is missing some. The repertoire holds 550,000 to 750,000 clones, just under 97% seen once, with 0.11% in the top ten. As defined, naive CD8 cells were CD45RO-negative and positively selected for CCR7, with terminally differentiated effector memory CD45RA+ cells excluded. Sequenced sample: naive CD8+ T cells sorted from blood. Receptors originate from a woman aged 25 to 39 in good health.

The chain has TRBV19 and TRBJ1-1; the match to TRBD1 covers 11 bases. The CDR3 has 14 amino acids. J was trimmed by 6 bases and V by 5 bases; bases with no gene match: 5. Germline V gene lookup returns CDR1 LNHDA and CDR2 SQIVND (reference sequence). DNA of the CDR3: TGTGCCAGTAGTCCCGGGACAGGGGGGCCTGAAGCTTTCTTT. Amino acid sequence: CASSPGTGGPEAFF.

V usage is TRBV28 and J usage is TRBJ2-7; D remains unclear. Germline V CDR1 and CDR2: MDHEN, SYDVKM. Trimming pared 7 bases from V and 5 bases from J, leaving 21 bases between. This CDR3 region has 15 residues. The CDR3 DNA is TGTGCCAGCACACATCTTGGGCCGGGCTACAACGAGCAGTACTTC. This translates into CASTHLGPGYNEQYF.

This rearrangement joins TRBV5-1 to TRBJ2-5; TRBD2 is a possible D gene (6 bases). Trimming took off 4 bases at V and 1 base at J, with 8 bases between the two ends. The CDR3 sequence is 13 residues long. Germline CDR1 is SGHRS and CDR2 is YFSETQ. The CDR3 bases are TGCGCCAGCAGCGAGGGACTCCAAGAGACCCAGTACTTC. Amino acids: CASSEGLQETQYF.

V usage is TRBV27 and J usage is TRBJ1-1; a possible D gene is TRBD1 (5 bases). Germline V gene lookup returns CDR1 MNHEY and CDR2 SMNVEV (reference sequence). Trimming took 6 bases from V and 6 from J, leaving 23 bases between them. The CDR3 extends over 16 amino acids. This CDR3 reads CASSPGFGGLFAEAFF. The CDR3 bases are TGTGCCAGCAGCCCTGGCTTCGGGGGTTTGTTTGCTGAAGCTTTCTTT.

As concerns this clone: Other DNA sequences in the same sample also yield this CDR3. CDR3 coding DNA: TGTGCCAGCAGTTTAACTATAGCCAAAAACATTCAGTACTTC. Its translation: CASSLTIAKNIQYF. The chain has TRBV28 and TRBJ2-4; unclear D gene. Per germline, CDR1 MDHEN and CDR2 SYDVKM. The CDR3 sequence is 14 residues long. V gave up 2 bases and J gave up 0 bases, with 5 bases separating them.

This rearrangement joins TRBV28 to TRBJ2-7, with a possible D match to TRBD2 (6 bases). Germline V CDR1 and CDR2: MDHEN, SYDVKM. The CDR3 is made up of 13 amino acids. V lost 8 bases and J lost 1, with 12 bases in between. CDR3 DNA sequence: TGTGCCAGCTCGGGACTTTCGTCCTACGAGCAGTACTTC. Protein product: CASSGLSSYEQYF.

The chain joins TRBV15 to TRBJ2-5; possibly TRBD1 or TRBD2 for D (5 bases each). Germline V gene data show CDR1 as LNHNV and CDR2 as YYDKDF (reference sequence). Trimming shortened V by 4 bases and J by 3 bases, and 12 bases separated the two germline ends. The CDR3 length is 14 residues. The CDR3 is CATSTGTEKETQYF. The DNA of the CDR3 is TGTGCCACCAGCACAGGGACCGAGAAAGAGACCCAGTACTTC.

The rearrangement links TRBV11-2 to TRBJ2-7, with a tentative D call TRBD2 (5 bases). Trimming pared 1 base from V and 7 bases from J, leaving 20 bases between. The CDR3 spans 16 residues. The germline V gene encodes CDR1 SGHAT and CDR2 FQNNGV. The CDR3 loop reads CASSLVRTGITGEQYF. As DNA, the CDR3 is TGTGCCAGCAGCTTAGTAAGAACGGGAATAACGGGGGAGCAGTACTTC.

The V gene is TRBV28, the J gene TRBJ2-1; 10 bases fit TRBD2. The V and J ends lost 7 bases and 0 bases, in that order; junction bases with no gene match: 9. Germline CDR1 reads MDHEN; CDR2 reads SYDVKM. This CDR3 has 17 amino acids. CDR3 coding DNA: TGTGCCAGCACCCCTGGACTAGCGGAGAGCTCCTACAATGAGCAGTTCTTC. Its translation: CASTPGLAESSYNEQFF.

This CDR3 is CASSLGAARNNQPQHF. As DNA, the CDR3 is TGTGCCAGCAGCTTAGGGGCAGCCAGGAACAATCAGCCCCAGCATTTT. The V gene is TRBV13, the J gene TRBJ1-5; D unresolved. This CDR3 region has 16 residues. Trimming stripped 0 bases from V and 3 bases from J, with 12 bases between. CDR1 is PRHDT, CDR2 FYEKMQ, per germline (reference sequence).

This clone was observed a single time. DNA of the CDR3: TGTGCCAGCAGCTTGTCACCGGGACTTCGCTACAATGAGCAGTTCTTC. It encodes CASSLSPGLRYNEQFF. The rearrangement links TRBV5-4 to TRBJ2-1, with D perhaps matching TRBD2 (6 bases). This CDR3 has 16 residues. Germline V gives CDR1 SGHNT, CDR2 YYREEE (reference sequence). The V gene lost 1 base and the J gene lost 3 bases, with 14 bases spanning the gap.

J is TRBJ1-1 and V is TRBV28; D is perhaps TRBD1 (5 bases). Germline loops: CDR1 MDHEN, CDR2 SYDVKM. V was clipped by 3 bases and J by 0 bases, with 8 bases between them. CDR3 length equals 14 residues. The CDR3 nucleotides are TGTGCCAGCAGTTTCCCGGACATGAACACTGAAGCTTTCTTT. As protein: CASSFPDMNTEAFF.

The V call is TRBV7-9, the J call TRBJ2-1; D is undetermined. The CDR3 is 12 amino acids. V lost 5 bases and J lost 4, with 6 bases in between. Per the germline V gene, CDR1 is SEHNR and CDR2 is FQNEAQ (reference sequence). Here the CDR3 reads CASSPQYNEQFF. The CDR3 DNA follows: TGTGCCAGCAGCCCCCAGTACAATGAGCAGTTCTTC.

The rearrangement uses TRBV28 and TRBJ2-1; 8 bases line up with TRBD2. The CDR3 is 14 residues long. Germline lookup yields CDR1 MDHEN and CDR2 SYDVKM. The junction had 8 bases not matched to a gene; V was cut back by 8 bases and J by 5 bases. The CDR3, as DNA: TGTGCCAGCGCCCCGCTAGCGGGTCACAATGAGCAGTTCTTC. As protein: CASAPLAGHNEQFF.

The chain has TRBV29-1 and TRBJ2-4; D is ambiguous. This CDR3 has 12 amino acids. Germline CDR1 SQVTM, CDR2 ANQGSEA. Trimming pared 5 bases from V and 1 base from J, leaving 6 bases between. This CDR3 is CSVLRAKNIQYF. In DNA form, the CDR3 reads TGCAGCGTTCTCAGGGCCAAAAACATTCAGTACTTC.

The rearrangement links TRBV27 to TRBJ2-7; no clear D. Trimming took 6 bases from V and 3 from J, leaving 12 bases between them. CDR3 length: 13 amino acids. Germline-derived CDR1 and CDR2 are MNHEY and SMNVEV (reference sequence). The CDR3, as DNA: TGTGCCAGCAGCACCTCTGGGGACTACGAGCAGTACTTC. It specifies CASSTSGDYEQYF.

The chain combines TRBV28 with TRBJ2-5, with D hard to call. V was trimmed by 3 bases and J by 4 bases, leaving 12 bases between them. The CDR3 extends over 14 amino acids. In germline, CDR1 is MDHEN, CDR2 SYDVKM. The CDR3 loop reads CASSFETYSETQYF. The CDR3 coding sequence is TGTGCCAGCAGTTTTGAAACTTACTCAGAGACCCAGTACTTC.

The chain couples TRBV29-1 to TRBJ1-1, with 10 nucleotides matching TRBD1. The V gene's germline CDR1 is SQVTM and CDR2 ANQGSEA. V lost 3 bases and J lost 4; bases outside the gene matches: 5. The CDR3 spans 14 residues. This CDR3 is CSVDPTGGRTEAFF. CDR3 in DNA: TGCAGCGTTGACCCGACAGGGGGCCGCACTGAAGCTTTCTTT.

The chain has TRBV28 and TRBJ2-7, with unresolved D. This CDR3 is built from 12 residues. V was shortened by 2 bases and J by 7 bases, with 9 bases between the two germline ends. Germline-derived CDR1 and CDR2 are MDHEN and SYDVKM. Written as DNA, the CDR3 is TGTGCCAGCAGTTTACCCATCCGTGAGCAGTACTTC. Its protein product is CASSLPIREQYF.

The CDR3 is CASSRHESGELFF. DNA for the CDR3: TGTGCCAGCAGCCGCCACGAGTCCGGGGAGCTGTTTTTT. This chain connects TRBV7-7 to TRBJ2-2; D remains unclear. The CDR3 loop spans 13 amino acids. Germline assignment: CDR1 SSHAT and CDR2 FNYEAQ (reference sequence). V was cut by 5 bases and J by 6 bases, with 10 bases left in between. Filled out from reference TRBV7-7 and TRBJ2-2, the complete variable domain reads GAGVSQSPRYKVTKRGQDVTLRCDPISSHATLYWYQQALGQGPEFLTYFNYEAQPDKSGLPSDRFSAERPEGSISTLTIQRTEQRDSAMYRCASSRHESGELFFGEGSRLTVL.

This chain connects TRBV10-2 to TRBJ1-4; D possibly corresponds to TRBD1 (5 bases). The CDR3 is 15 amino acids. Germline values: CDR1 WSHSY, CDR2 SAAADI. Trimming removed 6 bases at V and 4 bases at J, with 15 bases between. Here the CDR3 DNA reads TGCGCCAGCAGGGAGAGGGACGGTCTTAATGAAAAACTGTTTTTT. Its translation is CASRERDGLNEKLFF.

The chain employs TRBV5-4 and TRBJ2-7; D is undetermined. The V end lost 2 bases, the J end lost 1 base, and 7 bases lay between the germline ends. This CDR3 has 13 amino acids. Germline lookup yields CDR1 SGHNT and CDR2 YYREEE (reference sequence). The CDR3: CASSLVSSYEQYF. In DNA, the CDR3 is TGTGCCAGCAGCTTAGTCTCTTCCTACGAGCAGTACTTC.

This chain joins TRBV5-4 and TRBJ2-7, with D perhaps matching TRBD1 (6 bases). Trimming removed 0 bases from V and 7 bases from J, with 14 bases in between. CDR3 length equals 14 residues. Germline values: CDR1 SGHNT, CDR2 YYREEE (reference sequence). The CDR3 region has the DNA TGTGCCAGCAGCTTGGGGGACAACTTAATGGAGCAGTACTTC. Translating gives CASSLGDNLMEQYF.

This chain's CDR3 is CASSLSRTGAETQYF. The CDR3 DNA reads as TGTGCCAGCAGTTTATCCCGGACCGGTGCGGAGACCCAGTACTTC. The chain employs TRBV28 and TRBJ2-5; D is undetermined. Germline CDR1 is MDHEN and CDR2 is SYDVKM. The length of the CDR3 is 15 residues. V shed 1 base and J shed 5 bases, with 14 bases lying between them.

The chain uses TRBV30 and TRBJ1-1; possible D gene TRBD1, 5 bases. The CDR3 sequence is 13 residues long. Germline-derived CDR1 and CDR2 are GTSNPN and SVGIG (reference sequence). With 3 bases removed from V and 5 bases from J, the gap between germline ends came to 13 bases. In DNA form, the CDR3 reads TGTGCCTGGAGCGAGCTGGGGCCGACTGAAGCTTTCTTT. It encodes CAWSELGPTEAFF. Supplemented by reference TRBV30 and TRBJ1-1, the full variable domain reads SQTIHQWPATLVQPVGSPLSLECTVEGTSNPNLYWYRQAAGRGLQLLFYSVGIGQISSEVPQNLSASRPQDRQFILSSKKLLLSDSGFYLCAWSELGPTEAFFGQGTRLTVV.

V usage is TRBV5-6 and J usage is TRBJ1-1; D gene uncertain. In germline, CDR1 is SGHDT, CDR2 YYEEEE. CDR3 length: 12 residues. V was trimmed by 5 bases and J by 8 bases, leaving 13 bases between them. The CDR3 protein is CASRRELGEAFF. CDR3 in DNA: TGTGCCAGCAGGAGGGAACTGGGAGAAGCTTTCTTT.

The rearrangement joins TRBV27 to TRBJ1-2; 9 nucleotides align to TRBD1. The CDR3 has 16 amino acids. After removal of 0 bases from V and 5 bases from J, the junction contained 7 bases not matched to a gene. Germline V lookup: CDR1 MNHEY, CDR2 SMNVEV (reference sequence). This chain's CDR3 is CASSLSITGGAYGYTF. CDR3 nucleotide sequence: TGTGCCAGCAGTTTATCGATAACAGGGGGCGCGTATGGCTACACCTTC.